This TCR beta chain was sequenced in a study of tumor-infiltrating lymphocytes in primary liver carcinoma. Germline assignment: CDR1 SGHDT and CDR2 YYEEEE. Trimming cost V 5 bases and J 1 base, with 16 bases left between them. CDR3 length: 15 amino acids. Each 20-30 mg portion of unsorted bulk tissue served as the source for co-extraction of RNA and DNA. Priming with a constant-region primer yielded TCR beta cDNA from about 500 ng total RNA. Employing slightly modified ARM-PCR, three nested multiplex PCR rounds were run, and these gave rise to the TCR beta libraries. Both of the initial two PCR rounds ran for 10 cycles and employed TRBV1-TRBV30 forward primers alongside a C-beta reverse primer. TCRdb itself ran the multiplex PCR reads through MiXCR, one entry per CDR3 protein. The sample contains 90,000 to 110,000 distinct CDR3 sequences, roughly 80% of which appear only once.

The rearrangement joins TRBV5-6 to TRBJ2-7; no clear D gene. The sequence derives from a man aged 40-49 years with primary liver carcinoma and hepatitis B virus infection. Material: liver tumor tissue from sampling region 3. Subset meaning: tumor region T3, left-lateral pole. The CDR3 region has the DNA TGTGCCAGCAGATCCTGGAGTATCTCTTCCTACGAGCAGTACTTC. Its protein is CASRSWSISSYEQYF.